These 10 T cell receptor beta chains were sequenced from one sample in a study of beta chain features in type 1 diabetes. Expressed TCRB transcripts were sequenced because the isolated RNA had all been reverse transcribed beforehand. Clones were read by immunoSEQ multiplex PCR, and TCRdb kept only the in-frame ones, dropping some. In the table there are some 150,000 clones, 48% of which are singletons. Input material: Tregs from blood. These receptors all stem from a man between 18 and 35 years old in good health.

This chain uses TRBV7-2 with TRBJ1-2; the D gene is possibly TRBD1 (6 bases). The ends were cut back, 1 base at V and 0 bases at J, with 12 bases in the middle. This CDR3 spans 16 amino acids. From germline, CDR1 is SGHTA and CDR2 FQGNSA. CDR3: CASSLGSRGANYGYTF. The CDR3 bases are TGTGCCAGCAGCTTAGGATCCAGGGGAGCTAACTATGGCTACACCTTC. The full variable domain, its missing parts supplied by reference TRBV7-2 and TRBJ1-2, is GAGVSQSPSNKVTEKGKDVELRCDPISGHTALYWYRQSLGQGLEFLIYFQGNSAPDKSGLPSDRFSAERTGGSVSTLTIQRTQQEDSAVYLCASSLGSRGANYGYTFGSGTRLTVV.

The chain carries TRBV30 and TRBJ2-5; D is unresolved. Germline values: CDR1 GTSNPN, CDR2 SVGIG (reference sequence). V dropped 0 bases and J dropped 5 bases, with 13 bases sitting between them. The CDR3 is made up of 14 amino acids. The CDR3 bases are TGTGCCTGGAGTGTACGATCTAGGCCCGAGACCCAGTACTTC. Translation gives CAWSVRSRPETQYF. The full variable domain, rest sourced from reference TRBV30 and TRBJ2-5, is SQTIHQWPATLVQPVGSPLSLECTVEGTSNPNLYWYRQAAGRGLQLLFYSVGIGQISSEVPQNLSASRPQDRQFILSSKKLLLSDSGFYLCAWSVRSRPETQYFGPGTRLLVL.

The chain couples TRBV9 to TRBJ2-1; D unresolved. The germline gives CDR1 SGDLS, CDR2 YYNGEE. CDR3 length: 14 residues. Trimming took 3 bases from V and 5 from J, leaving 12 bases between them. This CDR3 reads CASSAPPGNNEQFF. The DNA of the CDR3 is TGTGCCAGCAGCGCCCCCCCCGGTAACAATGAGCAGTTCTTC.

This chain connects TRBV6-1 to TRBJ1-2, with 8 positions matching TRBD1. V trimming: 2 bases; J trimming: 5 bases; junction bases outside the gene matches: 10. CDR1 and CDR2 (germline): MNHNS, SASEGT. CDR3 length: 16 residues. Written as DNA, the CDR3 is TGTGCCAGCAGTGAACAGGGGGCGCGTTCTGCGTATGGCTACACCTTC. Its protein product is CASSEQGARSAYGYTF.

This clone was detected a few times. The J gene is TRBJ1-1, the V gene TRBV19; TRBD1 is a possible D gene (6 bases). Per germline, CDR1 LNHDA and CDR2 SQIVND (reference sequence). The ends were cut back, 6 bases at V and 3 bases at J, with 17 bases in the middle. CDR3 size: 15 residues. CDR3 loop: CASSPQGSGDTEAFF. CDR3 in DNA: TGTGCCAGTAGCCCGCAGGGGAGCGGCGACACTGAAGCTTTCTTT.

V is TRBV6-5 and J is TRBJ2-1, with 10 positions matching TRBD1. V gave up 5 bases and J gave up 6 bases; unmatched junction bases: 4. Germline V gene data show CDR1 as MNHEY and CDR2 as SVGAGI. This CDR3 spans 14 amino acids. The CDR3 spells CASSHGTGVNEQFF. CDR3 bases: TGTGCCAGCAGTCACGGGACAGGGGTCAATGAGCAGTTCTTC.

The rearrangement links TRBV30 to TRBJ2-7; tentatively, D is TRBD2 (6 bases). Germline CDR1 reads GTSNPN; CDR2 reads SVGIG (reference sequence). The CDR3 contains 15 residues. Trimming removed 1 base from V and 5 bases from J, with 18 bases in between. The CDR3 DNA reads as TGTGCCTGGAGTGCTTTCTATCAGGGAGGTAACGAGCAGTACTTC. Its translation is CAWSAFYQGGNEQYF.

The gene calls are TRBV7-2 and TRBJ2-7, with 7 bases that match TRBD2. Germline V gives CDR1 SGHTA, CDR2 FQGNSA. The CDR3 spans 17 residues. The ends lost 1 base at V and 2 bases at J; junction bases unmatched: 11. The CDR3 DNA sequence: TGTGCCAGCAGCTTAGTGGTATCTAGCGGAAGAGCCTACGAGCAGTACTTC. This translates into CASSLVVSSGRAYEQYF.

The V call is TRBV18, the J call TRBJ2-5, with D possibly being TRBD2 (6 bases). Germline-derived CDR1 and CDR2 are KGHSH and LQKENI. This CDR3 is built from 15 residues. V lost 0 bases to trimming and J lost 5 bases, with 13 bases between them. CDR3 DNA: TGTGCCAGCTCACCACCACTAGTCGGGAGTGAGACCCAGTACTTC. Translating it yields CASSPPLVGSETQYF.

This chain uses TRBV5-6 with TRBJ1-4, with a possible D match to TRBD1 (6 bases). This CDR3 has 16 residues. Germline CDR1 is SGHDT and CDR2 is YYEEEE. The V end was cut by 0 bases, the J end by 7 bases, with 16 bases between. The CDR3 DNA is TGTGCCAGCAGCTTGGCCGTGGACAGATCGACTGAAAAACTGTTTTTT. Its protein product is CASSLAVDRSTEKLFF.